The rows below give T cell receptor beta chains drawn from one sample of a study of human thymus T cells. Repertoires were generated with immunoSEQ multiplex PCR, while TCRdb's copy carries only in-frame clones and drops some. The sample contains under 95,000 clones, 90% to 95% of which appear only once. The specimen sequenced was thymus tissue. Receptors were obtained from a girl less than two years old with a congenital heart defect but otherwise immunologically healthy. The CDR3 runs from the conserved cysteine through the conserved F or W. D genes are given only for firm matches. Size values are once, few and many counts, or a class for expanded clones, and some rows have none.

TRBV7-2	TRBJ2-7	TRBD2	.	TGTGCCAGCAGCTCCCTTACTAGCGGAGTGGGATCCTGGGTGTACTTC	CASSSLTSGVGSWVYF
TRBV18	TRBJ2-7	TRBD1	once	TGTGCCAGCTCAAACCGCGAAGATATACAGGGGCTCGATTACGAGCAGTACTTC	CASSNREDIQGLDYEQYF
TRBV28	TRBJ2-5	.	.	TGTGCCACCCTTGGTGGGACTCAAGAGACCCAGTACTTC	CATLGGTQETQYF
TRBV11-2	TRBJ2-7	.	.	TGTGCCAGCAGCTTTTTGGGGACGCGCTCCTACGAGCAGTACTTC	CASSFLGTRSYEQYF
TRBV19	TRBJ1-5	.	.	TGTGCCAGTAGTATAGATCTAGCCGACAGGAATCAGCCCCAGCATTTT	CASSIDLADRNQPQHF
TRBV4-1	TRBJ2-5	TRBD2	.	TGCGCCAGCAGCCAAGAGGTACCTAGCGGGGGGGAGACCCAGTACTTC	CASSQEVPSGGETQYF
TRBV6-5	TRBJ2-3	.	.	TGTGCCAGCAGTCTCGGGACCGACACAGATACGCAGTATTTT	CASSLGTDTDTQYF
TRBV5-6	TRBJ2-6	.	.	TGTGCCAGCAGCTTTAGCAGGATCCCTTCTGGGGCCAACGTCCTGACTTTC	CASSFSRIPSGANVLTF
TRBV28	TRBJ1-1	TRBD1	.	TGTGCCAGCAGCCGGGACAGGGACAGATTTCGGAACACTGAAGCTTTCTTT	CASSRDRDRFRNTEAFF
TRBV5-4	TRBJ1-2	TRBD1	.	TGTGCCAGCAGCGGGGAATCCGCCGGGACAGGCCTAGCTAACTATGGCTACACCTTC	CASSGESAGTGLANYGYTF
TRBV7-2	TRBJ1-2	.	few	TGTGCCAGCAGCTTAGCGACAGCAGATGGCTACACCTTC	CASSLATADGYTF
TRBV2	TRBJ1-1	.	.	TGTGCCAGCAGGGGCGAGCTGCGGGGGGCAGGGAACACTGAAGCTTTCTTT	CASRGELRGAGNTEAFF
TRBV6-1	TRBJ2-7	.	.	TGTGCCAGCGGCTGGCGGAGTTCTATTTACGAGCAGTACTTC	CASGWRSSIYEQYF
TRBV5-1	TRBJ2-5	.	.	TGCGCCAGCAGGGGGGAGACCCAGTACTTC	CASRGETQYF
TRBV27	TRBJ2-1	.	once	TGTGCCAGCAGTATGCCATCTAGGATCTACAATGAGCAGTTCTTC	CASSMPSRIYNEQFF
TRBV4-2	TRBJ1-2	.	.	TGTGCCAGCAGCCGAGCCGGGCCCCAAGGGGTATATGGCTACACCTTC	CASSRAGPQGVYGYTF
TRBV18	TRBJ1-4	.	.	TGTGCCAGCTCACCATACACAGGAGTACGGCCGTCGGCACAAAATGAAAAACTGTTTTTT	CASSPYTGVRPSAQNEKLFF
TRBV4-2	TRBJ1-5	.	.	TGTGCCAGCAGCCAAGATAGCAATCAGCCCCAGCATTTT	CASSQDSNQPQHF
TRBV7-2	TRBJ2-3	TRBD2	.	TGTGCCAGCAGCAGGGGACTAGCGGGAGATAGAGATACGCAGTATTTT	CASSRGLAGDRDTQYF
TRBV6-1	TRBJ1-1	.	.	TGTGCCAGCAGTTTCAGGGTGGTTGAAGCTTTCTTT	CASSFRVVEAFF
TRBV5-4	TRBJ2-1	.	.	TGTGCCAGCAGCTTGGACGGAGGCAATGAGCAGTTCTTC	CASSLDGGNEQFF
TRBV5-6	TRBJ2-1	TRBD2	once	TGTGCCAGCAGCTCCGGGACTAGCGGTAGCAATGAGCAGTTCTTC	CASSSGTSGSNEQFF
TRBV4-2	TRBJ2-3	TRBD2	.	TGTGCCAGCAGCCAAGAAATCCCTAGCGGCGCGTTCCTAAGCACAGATACGCAGTATTTT	CASSQEIPSGAFLSTDTQYF
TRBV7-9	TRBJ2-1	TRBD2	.	TGTGCCAGCAGCCCGGGACTAGCGGGAGGGCGTTCCTACAATGAGCAGTTCTTC	CASSPGLAGGRSYNEQFF
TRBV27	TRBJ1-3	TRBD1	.	TGTGCCAGCAGCCACAGGGGAGCTGGAAACACCATATATTTT	CASSHRGAGNTIYF
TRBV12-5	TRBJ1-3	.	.	TGTGCTAGTGGTTTGATAAACAGAACCGGGACGGCTCACTCTGGAAACACCATATATTTT	CASGLINRTGTAHSGNTIYF
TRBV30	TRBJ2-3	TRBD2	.	TGTGCCTGGAGGAAGCGGGATTTGTGGACAGATACGCAGTATTTT	CAWRKRDLWTDTQYF